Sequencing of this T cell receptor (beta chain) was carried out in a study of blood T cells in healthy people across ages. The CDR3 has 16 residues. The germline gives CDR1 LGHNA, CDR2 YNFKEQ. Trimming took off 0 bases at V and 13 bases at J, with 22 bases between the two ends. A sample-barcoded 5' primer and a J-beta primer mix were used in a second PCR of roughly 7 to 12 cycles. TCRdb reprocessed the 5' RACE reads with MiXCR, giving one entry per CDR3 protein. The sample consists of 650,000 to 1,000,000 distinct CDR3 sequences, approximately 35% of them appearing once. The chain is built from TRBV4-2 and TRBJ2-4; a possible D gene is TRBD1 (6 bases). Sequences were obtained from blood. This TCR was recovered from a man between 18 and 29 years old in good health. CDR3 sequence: CASSQEKQGPYNEQYF. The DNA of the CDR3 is TGTGCCAGCAGCCAAGAGAAACAGGGACCCTACAATGAGCAGTACTTC.